This T cell receptor beta chain appears in the sequencing data of a study of Ad26.COV2.S vaccination and SARS-CoV-2 variants. Treatment in this sample: 19 received Ad26.COV2.S at low or high dose, single or two shots; 5 received placebo; per-sample allocation not given. Day 63 after the first injection of vaccine or placebo was the sampling time. Repertoires were generated with immunoSEQ multiplex PCR, while TCRdb's copy carries only in-frame clones and drops some. This sample yields hundreds of thousands of clones, of which 85% to 90% are seen a single time; over 2.5% belongs to the top ten. Looked up from germline, CDR1 is LNHDA and CDR2 is SQIVND (reference sequence). The CDR3 spans 17 residues. V gave up 5 bases and J gave up 0 bases; unmatched junction bases: 11.

The V call is TRBV19, the J call TRBJ2-7; 9 positions match TRBD2. Sample: peripheral blood, taken in a trial of Ad26.COV2.S vaccine versus placebo. This sequence originates from a person aged 18-65 years who received the Ad26.COV2.S COVID-19 vaccine or a placebo. The CDR3 nucleotides read TGTGCCAGTAGTCCCACCCTAGCGGGACAGAACTCCTACGAGCAGTACGTC. Its protein is CASSPTLAGQNSYEQYV.